The rows below give T cell receptor beta chains drawn from one sample of a study of T cell responses to AZD1222 COVID-19 vaccine. Some clones are missing from TCRdb's copy, which holds only in-frame ones; the method was immunoSEQ multiplex PCR. The data hold some 100,000 clones, with 88% observed a single time. The input for sequencing was peripheral blood, taken on day 0 of AZD1222 vaccination. These receptors were obtained from an adult in good health. CDR3s include the opening cysteine and the closing phenylalanine or tryptophan. D genes are given only for firm matches.

cdr3_aa	cdr3_nt	d_call	cdr3_length	v_call	j_call
CATSRDYIETGGLDTGELFF	TGTGCCACCAGCAGAGATTACATAGAAACGGGAGGGCTCGACACCGGGGAGCTGTTTTTT	TRBD2	20	TRBV15	TRBJ2-2
CASSLSTRETQYF	TGTGCCAGCAGCTTAAGTACGCGGGAGACCCAGTACTTC	-	13	TRBV7-3	TRBJ2-5
CASSPNSSGNTIYF	TGTGCCAGCTCACCAAACAGCTCTGGAAACACCATATATTTT	-	14	TRBV18	TRBJ1-3
CASSLQQGGNSPLHF	TGTGCCAGCAGCTTACAACAGGGCGGAAATTCACCCCTCCACTTT	-	15	TRBV7-9	TRBJ1-6
CASSFRDRGRETQYF	TGCGCCAGCAGCTTCCGGGACAGGGGCAGGGAGACCCAGTACTTC	TRBD1	15	TRBV5-1	TRBJ2-5
CASSLGVDQPQHF	TGCGCCAGCAGCTTGGGGGTGGATCAGCCCCAGCATTTT	-	13	TRBV5-1	TRBJ1-5
CASSSRDGAGTDTQYF	TGTGCCAGTAGTTCCCGCGATGGGGCGGGGACAGATACGCAGTATTTT	-	16	TRBV19	TRBJ2-3
CAWKGTGGSSPLHF	TGTGCCTGGAAAGGGACAGGGGGCAGTTCACCCCTCCACTTT	TRBD1	14	TRBV30	TRBJ1-6
CASGFTGRTNTGELFF	TGTGCCAGCGGCTTCACAGGACGTACGAACACCGGGGAGCTGTTTTTT	-	16	TRBV3-1/TRBV3-2	TRBJ2-2
CASSPIGMGGRETQYF	TGTGCCAGCAGCCCCATTGGGATGGGGGGGAGAGAGACCCAGTACTTC	TRBD2	16	TRBV7-3	TRBJ2-5
CASSLDRRNEQFF	TGTGCCAGCAGCTTAGACAGAAGAAATGAGCAGTTCTTC	-	13	TRBV7-7	TRBJ2-1
CASSPRLSLTNEKLFF	TGTGCCAGTAGTCCCAGATTATCCCTGACTAATGAAAAACTGTTTTTT	-	16	TRBV19	TRBJ1-4
CASALQGSNQPQHF	TGTGCCAGTGCCTTACAGGGTAGCAATCAGCCCCAGCATTTT	-	14	TRBV6-5	TRBJ1-5